The sample holds a few counts of the clone carrying this T cell receptor (beta chain). Its cognate antigen is unknown. This sample was included in a study of cytomegalovirus exposure and HLA in healthy donors. Study outcomes and limitations: A missense DCLRE1C variant was associated with V- and J-gene trimming of TCR beta chains in a later analysis, and an independent cohort replicated the association. Earlier findings revealed that most TCR beta V segments proved productive either about 87% or about 30% of the time. Reportedly, cytomegalovirus status was diagnosed with high sensitivity and specificity.

The PCR was carried out with 60 Vbeta primers and 13 Jbeta primers. Assay used: immunoSEQ multiplex PCR; TCRdb lists only in-frame clones, some missing. The sample has about 100,000 clones, around three quarters seen once. Trimming shortened V by 6 bases and J by 4 bases, and 15 bases separated the two germline ends. The CDR3 is 14 residues long. CDR1 is MNHNS and CDR2 is SASEGT in the germline V gene. The V call is TRBV6-1, the J call TRBJ1-1; D gene ambiguous. This sequence originates from a female donor in good health and CMV-seropositive. Sample: PBMCs. The CDR3 bases are TGTGCCAGCAGCCCAATCCAGGAGGTCACTGAAGCTTTCTTT. It encodes CASSPIQEVTEAFF.